The 28 T cell receptor beta chains reported below all come from one sample, sequenced in a study of blood T cell repertoires in COVID-19. Here immunoSEQ multiplex PCR was the method, and the copy in TCRdb shows in-frame clones only, minus some. The sample contains roughly 110,000 clones, approximately 88% of which appear only once. The sample was peripheral blood. These receptors all stem from a man aged 40-50 years with active or convalescent COVID-19.

The V and J genes are TRBV6-2 or TRBV6-3 and TRBJ2-7; maybe TRBD1 (6 bases). The V gene's germline CDR1 is MNHEY and CDR2 SVGEGT. The CDR3 sequence is 15 residues long. V was pared by 6 bases and J by 4 bases, with 19 bases between. The DNA of the CDR3 is TGTGCCAGCAGCCGCCGACAGGCTGCTGGTTACGAGCAGTACTTC. Its translation: CASSRRQAAGYEQYF.

The chain employs TRBV3-1 (or the pseudogene TRBV3-2) and TRBJ1-6, with D possibly being TRBD1 (6 bases). V was shortened by 6 bases and J by 8 bases, with 8 bases between the two germline ends. Germline CDR1 LGHDT, CDR2 YNNKEL (reference sequence). The CDR3 covers 12 residues. This CDR3 reads CASSAGDSPLHF. In DNA form, the CDR3 reads TGTGCCAGCAGTGCAGGGGATTCACCCCTCCACTTT.

The chain has TRBV10-3 and TRBJ1-1; TRBD1 aligns across 7 bases. The CDR3 is made up of 12 amino acids. Germline CDR1 and CDR2: ENHRY and SYGVKD. With V trimmed by 8 bases and J by 8 bases, 8 bases remained unmatched. The CDR3 reads CAIGQGEGEAFF. DNA of the CDR3: TGTGCCATCGGGCAGGGGGAAGGCGAAGCTTTCTTT.

The rearrangement links TRBV7-2 to TRBJ2-1, with D possibly TRBD2 on 6 matching bases. The CDR3 runs 16 residues. The V and J ends lost 10 bases and 8 bases respectively, with 27 bases between them. Germline loops: CDR1 SGHTA, CDR2 FQGNSA. CDR3 DNA sequence: TGTGCCACCTCGCCCCTCGTCGGTGGGAGGAGGTATGAGCAGTTCTTC. Amino acids: CATSPLVGGRRYEQFF.

The CDR3 here is CASSFSGLYNEQFF. In DNA, the CDR3 is TGTGCCAGCAGTTTTAGCGGGCTCTACAATGAGCAGTTCTTC. This chain uses TRBV7-3 with TRBJ2-1, with TRBD2 matching over 7 bases. This CDR3 is built from 14 residues. Trimming took 6 bases from V and 3 from J; bases not matched to a gene: 5. Per the germline V gene, CDR1 is SGHTA and CDR2 is FQGTGA.

The chain employs TRBV12-3 or TRBV12-4 and TRBJ2-3; D unresolved. The CDR3 contains 13 residues. Between the trimmed V and J ends, which lost 10 bases and 2 bases, there was a span of 13 bases. The CDR3 region has the DNA TGTGCCACCAGGCCCGCAGTCACAGATACGCAGTATTTT. Residues: CATRPAVTDTQYF.

This clone was detected once. The rearrangement uses TRBV10-3 and TRBJ1-2; TRBD1 matches at 7 bases. CDR3 length: 14 residues. Trimming removed 2 bases from V and 6 bases from J; junction bases left unmatched: 6. The germline V gene has CDR1 ENHRY and CDR2 SYGVKD. The CDR3 sequence: CAISEDRAGNGYTF. CDR3 nucleotide sequence: TGTGCCATCAGTGAGGACAGGGCGGGTAATGGCTACACCTTC.

The V gene is TRBV4-1, the J gene TRBJ1-2; D is unresolved. The CDR3 is made up of 18 amino acids. Trimming cost V 0 bases and J 1 base, with 18 bases left between them. CDR1 and CDR2 (germline): MGHRA, YSYEKL. CDR3 loop: CASSQDGGPYRDNYGYTF. CDR3 bases: TGCGCCAGCAGCCAAGACGGCGGGCCATACCGCGATAACTATGGCTACACCTTC.

The chain joins TRBV9 to TRBJ2-7, with 7 bases lining up with TRBD2. V shed 0 bases, J shed 5 bases, and the junction held 5 bases outside the gene matches. Germline V gives CDR1 SGDLS, CDR2 YYNGEE. The CDR3 contains 14 residues. CDR3 DNA: TGTGCCAGCAGCGTAGTGGGAGGGACCCACGAGCAGTACTTC. Its protein product is CASSVVGGTHEQYF.

This chain uses TRBV6-5 with TRBJ2-2, with a possible D match to TRBD2 (5 bases). The CDR3 totals 13 residues. The V gene's germline CDR1 is MNHEY and CDR2 SVGAGI. The CDR3 nucleotides are TGTGCACAGCTAGCCCCGAACACCGGGGAGCTGTTTTTT. This gives the protein CAQLAPNTGELFF.

The chain is built from TRBV27 and TRBJ2-7; 12 bases line up with TRBD1. The CDR3 runs 18 residues. V lost 7 bases and J lost 6; bases outside the gene matches: 19. Germline lookup yields CDR1 MNHEY and CDR2 SMNVEV (reference sequence). CDR3 bases: TGTGCCAGCACCCGACTTTCAAATGAGGGACAGGGGGCCGGCGAGCAGTACTTC. As protein: CASTRLSNEGQGAGEQYF.

This clone has only one observation. The chain uses TRBV7-9 and TRBJ2-2; D remains ambiguous. The CDR3 runs to 13 residues. The germline V gene has CDR1 SEHNR and CDR2 FQNEAQ (reference sequence). V was trimmed by 1 base and J by 7 bases, leaving 7 bases between them. DNA of the CDR3: TGTGCCAGCAGCTTAGTTGCGATCGGGGAGCTGTTTTTT. It is translated as CASSLVAIGELFF. Full variable domain (remainder filled in from reference TRBV7-9 and TRBJ2-2): DTGVSQNPRHKITKRGQNVTFRCDPISEHNRLYWYRQTLGQGPEFLTYFQNEAQLEKSRLLSDRFSAERPKGSFSTLEIQRTEQGDSAMYLCASSLVAIGELFFGEGSRLTVL.

The chain recombines TRBV9 with TRBJ2-1, with 8 positions matching TRBD2. With 0 bases clipped from V and 4 bases from J, the junction kept 3 bases outside the gene matches. There are 15 residues in the CDR3. Germline CDR1 reads SGDLS; CDR2 reads YYNGEE. This CDR3 reads CASSVGVAGYNEQFF. The DNA of the CDR3 is TGTGCCAGCAGCGTAGGGGTAGCGGGGTACAATGAGCAGTTCTTC.

The chain uses TRBV9 and TRBJ2-1, with D possibly matching TRBD2 (5 bases). Trimming removed 4 bases from V and 2 bases from J, with 13 bases in between. Germline loops: CDR1 SGDLS, CDR2 YYNGEE. This CDR3 is built from 15 residues. CDR3 loop: CASSPSPGTYNEQFF. CDR3 DNA sequence: TGTGCCAGCAGCCCTAGCCCGGGAACCTACAATGAGCAGTTCTTC.

V usage is TRBV18 and J usage is TRBJ2-7, with D perhaps TRBD2 (9 bases). CDR3 length equals 13 residues. V lost 6 bases and J lost 7, with 16 bases in between. The germline CDR1 and CDR2 sequences are KGHSH and LQKENI. The CDR3 DNA is TGTGCCAGCTCCTCTAGCGGGACAGGAGAGCAGTACTTC. Translated, it gives CASSSSGTGEQYF.

This clone was detected a few times. V is TRBV7-9 and J is TRBJ2-2, with a weak D call TRBD2 (5 bases). The germline V and J ends were trimmed by 3 bases and 10 bases, with 9 bases remaining between them. The germline V gene encodes CDR1 SEHNR and CDR2 FQNEAQ (reference sequence). This CDR3 contains 12 residues. The CDR3 protein is CASSFGVEELFF. Written as DNA, the CDR3 is TGTGCCAGCAGCTTCGGGGTTGAGGAGCTGTTTTTT. Looking up the rest from reference TRBV7-9 and TRBJ2-2 gives the full variable domain: DTGVSQNPRHKITKRGQNVTFRCDPISEHNRLYWYRQTLGQGPEFLTYFQNEAQLEKSRLLSDRFSAERPKGSFSTLEIQRTEQGDSAMYLCASSFGVEELFFGEGSRLTVL.

The chain employs TRBV15 and TRBJ2-5, with 9 bases identical to TRBD1. This CDR3 region has 16 residues. The J segment lost 5 bases and the V segment lost 2 bases, leaving 9 bases of the junction unmatched. The germline V gene has CDR1 LNHNV and CDR2 YYDKDF (reference sequence). CDR3 in amino acids: CATSRNTGGLLETQYF. For the CDR3, the DNA is TGTGCCACCAGCAGAAATACAGGGGGCCTCTTGGAGACCCAGTACTTC.

This clone occurred once. The gene calls are TRBV28 and TRBJ2-1, with TRBD1 identical over 7 bases. The CDR3 sequence is 16 residues long. The ends lost 7 bases at V and 3 bases at J; junction bases unmatched: 12. Germline loops: CDR1 MDHEN, CDR2 SYDVKM. Here the CDR3 reads CASTSGSGGFYNEQFF. CDR3 sequence (DNA): TGTGCCAGCACCTCAGGCTCAGGGGGATTCTACAATGAGCAGTTCTTC.

V gene TRBV7-2 combines with J gene TRBJ1-4; TRBD1 matches at 8 bases. CDR1 is SGHTA and CDR2 is FQGNSA in the germline V gene. With V trimmed by 5 bases and J by 7 bases, 12 bases remained unmatched. The length of the CDR3 is 16 residues. In DNA, the CDR3 is TGTGCCAGCAGCCCGCGAATGCAGGGGGCCGGTGAAAAACTGTTTTTT. Translated: CASSPRMQGAGEKLFF.

CDR3 in amino acids: CATSSRDTQYF. DNA for the CDR3: TGTGCCACCAGTAGTAGAGATACGCAGTATTTT. The rearrangement joins TRBV24-1 to TRBJ2-3, with D unclear. Germline-derived CDR1 and CDR2 are KGHDR and SFDVKD. This CDR3 spans 11 amino acids. The V gene lost 6 bases and the J gene lost 5 bases, with 5 bases spanning the gap.

The rearrangement joins TRBV20-1 to TRBJ2-5, with D possibly matching TRBD2 (6 bases). Germline V gene data show CDR1 as DFQATT and CDR2 as SNEGSKA (reference sequence). Trimming stripped 3 bases from V and 4 bases from J, with 6 bases between. CDR3 length equals 11 residues. Here the CDR3 reads CSASGRETQYF. The DNA of the CDR3 is TGCAGTGCTAGCGGGAGAGAGACCCAGTACTTC.

The genes are TRBV19 and TRBJ1-4; D unresolved. This CDR3 comprises 15 residues. The germline gives CDR1 LNHDA, CDR2 SQIVND (reference sequence). V was pared by 3 bases and J by 0 bases, with 8 bases between. Here the CDR3 reads CASSIQATTNEKLFF. CDR3 DNA sequence: TGTGCCAGTAGTATCCAGGCTACAACTAATGAAAAACTGTTTTTT.

This sequence joins TRBV19 and TRBJ1-3; TRBD1 matches at 7 bases. The CDR3 sequence is 15 residues long. The V and J ends lost 3 bases and 0 bases, in that order; junction bases with no gene match: 2. Germline V lookup: CDR1 LNHDA, CDR2 SQIVND (reference sequence). The CDR3 coding sequence is TGTGCCAGTAGTATCGGGACAGCCTCTGGAAACACCATATATTTT. It is translated as CASSIGTASGNTIYF.

This clone was picked up a small number of times. The V and J genes are TRBV5-1 and TRBJ2-2; 9 nucleotides agree with TRBD1. The CDR3 is made up of 16 amino acids. The trim removed 4 bases at V and 7 bases at J, leaving 11 bases unmatched. CDR1 and CDR2 from the germline V gene are SGHRS and YFSETQ. The CDR3 DNA reads TGCGCCAGCAGCCTTGACAGACAGGGGGGCGGCGGGGAGCTGTTTTTT. Its translation: CASSLDRQGGGGELFF. Full variable domain (missing parts from reference TRBV5-1 and TRBJ2-2): KAGVTQTPRYLIKTRGQQVTLSCSPISGHRSVSWYQQTPGQGLQFLFEYFSETQRNKGNFPGRFSGRQFSNSRSEMNVSTLELGDSALYLCASSLDRQGGGGELFFGEGSRLTVL.

In nucleotides, the CDR3 is TGTGCCAGCAGCTTCCGGGACAGCTACGAGCAGTACTTC. Translated, it gives CASSFRDSYEQYF. The chain recombines TRBV28 with TRBJ2-7; 7 bases are a match to TRBD1. V lost 6 bases to trimming and J lost 3 bases; unmatched junction nucleotides: 5. Germline V CDR1 and CDR2: MDHEN, SYDVKM. The CDR3 has 13 amino acids. Full variable domain (remainder filled in from reference TRBV28 and TRBJ2-7): DVKVTQSSRYLVKRTGEKVFLECVQDMDHENMFWYRQDPGLGLRLIYFSYDVKMKEKGDIPEGYSVSREKKERFSLILESASTNQTSMYLCASSFRDSYEQYFGPGTRLTVT.

V and J are TRBV7-3 and TRBJ2-1, with 14 bases that match TRBD2. V lost 5 bases and J lost 9; bases outside the gene matches: 6. The CDR3 has 15 residues. Looked up from germline, CDR1 is SGHTA and CDR2 is FQGTGA. The CDR3 DNA is TGTGCCAGCAGCCCGACTAGCGGGAGGGCCCCTGAGCAGTTCTTC. It encodes CASSPTSGRAPEQFF.

The V and J genes are TRBV10-2 and TRBJ2-7; TRBD2 matches at 10 bases. Germline CDR1 reads WSHSY; CDR2 reads SAAADI. The V and J ends lost 9 bases and 7 bases, in that order; junction bases with no gene match: 9. The CDR3 is 13 amino acids. The CDR3 bases are TGCGCCAGTTCCCTAGCGGGAGCGAATGAGCAGTACTTC. Translation gives CASSLAGANEQYF.

This chain uses TRBV23-1 with TRBJ2-1, with D perhaps matching TRBD1 (6 bases). TRBV23-1 is an open reading frame, and its role is uncertain. The CDR3 sequence is 15 residues long. The germline V and J ends were trimmed by 2 bases and 4 bases, with 12 bases remaining between them. The CDR3 DNA sequence: TGCGCCAGCAGTCAACCGGGACATCTATACAATGAGCAGTTCTTC. Its translation is CASSQPGHLYNEQFF.